The 6 T cell receptor beta chains below all came from one sample that was sequenced in a study of T-cell memory formation after mild COVID-19. A single record per CDR3 protein comes from TCRdb applying MiXCR to the 5' RACE reads. The table shows about 90,000 distinct CDR3 sequences, with roughly 15% occurring only once. The sequenced sample consisted of PBMCs or a T cell subset sorted from them (not recorded which). All receptors come from a man aged 18 to 30 who had mild COVID-19 (a few samples of this study predate the infection). Cell type and time point are not known.

The CDR3 reads CASSRATGGYNEQFF. The CDR3 DNA reads as TGTGCCAGCAGCCGAGCGACAGGGGGATACAATGAGCAGTTCTTC. The V gene is TRBV27, the J gene TRBJ2-1, with 9 bases lining up with TRBD1. CDR3 length: 15 amino acids. Germline V CDR1 and CDR2: MNHEY, SMNVEV (reference sequence). Trimming removed 6 bases from V and 4 bases from J; junction bases left unmatched: 7.

The chain is built from TRBV6-2 or TRBV6-3 and TRBJ1-1; unclear D gene. The V and J ends lost 6 bases and 3 bases respectively, with 5 bases between them. This CDR3 spans 11 amino acids. Looked up from germline, CDR1 is MNHEY and CDR2 is SVGEGT. The CDR3 nucleotides read TGTGCCAGCAGCCGATACACTGAAGCTTTCTTT. Residues: CASSRYTEAFF.

This clonotype was counted between two and nine times. In DNA form, the CDR3 reads TGCGCCAGCAGTGGGACCGTACAGGGACGAAGTATCTACGAGCAGTACTTC. Protein product: CASSGTVQGRSIYEQYF. V gene TRBV10-2 combines with J gene TRBJ2-7; perhaps TRBD1 as D (6 bases). CDR1 is WSHSY, CDR2 SAAADI, per germline. The CDR3 extends over 17 amino acids. The V and J ends lost 4 bases and 3 bases respectively, with 22 bases between them.

This clonotype was seen only a few times. V usage is TRBV7-9 and J usage is TRBJ2-1; maybe TRBD1 (5 bases). V lost 1 base to trimming and J lost 4 bases, with 14 bases between them. The germline V gene has CDR1 SEHNR and CDR2 FQNEAQ (reference sequence). This CDR3 spans 16 amino acids. The chain's CDR3 is CASSLGPGHGYNEQFF. DNA of the CDR3: TGTGCCAGCAGCTTAGGCCCAGGACACGGATACAATGAGCAGTTCTTC.

The CDR3, as DNA: TGTGCCAGCAGCTCGCCAATGGGTGGGGAGACCAATTACTTC. It specifies CASSSPMGGETNYF. The V gene is TRBV12-3 or TRBV12-4, the J gene TRBJ2-5; a possible D gene is TRBD2 (5 bases). This CDR3 comprises 14 residues. The germline V and J ends were trimmed by 6 bases and 14 bases, with 25 bases remaining between them.

This clonotype was counted between two and nine times. The chain uses TRBV10-2 and TRBJ2-5; D not certain. Germline V CDR1 and CDR2: WSHSY, SAAADI. CDR3 size: 13 residues. The V end was cut by 2 bases, the J end by 2 bases, with 6 bases between. The CDR3 region is CASSELRQETQYF. In DNA form, the CDR3 reads TGCGCCAGCAGTGAGCTGCGGCAAGAGACCCAGTACTTC.